This record concerns one T cell receptor beta chain sequence. The data belong to a study of T cell responses to AZD1222 COVID-19 vaccine. This CDR3 spans 16 amino acids. The germline gives CDR1 SGHVS, CDR2 FQNEAQ. V dropped 6 bases and J dropped 6; count of bases not matched to a gene: 12. The method was immunoSEQ multiplex PCR; TCRdb's version includes in-frame clones alone and lacks a portion of them. The table has about 150,000 clones, 80% to 95% seen once. This sequence originates from an adult in good health. This sample comprised peripheral blood, obtained on day 0 of AZD1222 vaccination. The chain couples TRBV7-8 to TRBJ2-4, with 9 positions matching TRBD2. The CDR3 loop reads CASSLSSLAGTNIQYF. The DNA of the CDR3 is TGTGCCAGCAGTCTTTCGTCTCTAGCGGGAACAAACATTCAGTACTTC.